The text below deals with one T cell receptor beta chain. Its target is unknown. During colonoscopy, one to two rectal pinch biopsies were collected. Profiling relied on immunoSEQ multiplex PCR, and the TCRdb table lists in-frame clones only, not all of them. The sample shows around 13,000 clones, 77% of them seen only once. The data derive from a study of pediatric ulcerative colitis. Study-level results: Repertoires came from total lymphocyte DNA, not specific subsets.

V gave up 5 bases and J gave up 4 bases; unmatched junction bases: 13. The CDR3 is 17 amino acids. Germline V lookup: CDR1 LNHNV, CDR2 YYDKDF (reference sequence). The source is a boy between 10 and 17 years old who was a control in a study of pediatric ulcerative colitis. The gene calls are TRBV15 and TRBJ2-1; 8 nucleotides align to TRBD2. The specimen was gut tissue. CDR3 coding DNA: TGTGCCACCAGCGAGCCCCCCTTTAGCGGGAAGTACAATGAGCAGTTCTTC. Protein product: CATSEPPFSGKYNEQFF.